The T cell receptor beta chain under discussion was sequenced for a study of T-cell memory formation after mild COVID-19. Each CDR3 protein gets one entry after TCRdb re-called the 5' RACE reads with MiXCR. The data show 350,000 to 550,000 distinct CDR3 sequences, under 20% seen once. General observations from the study: What remained unconfirmed was the SARS-CoV-2 specificity of second-wave clones peaking on day 37. A second wave expanding day 15 to 37 was CD4+-biased; contracting clones were balanced. Contracting CD4+ clones lay largely in CM and EM, with CD8+ ones residing in EMRA. Memory cells collected pre-infection included some clones that later responded, suggesting cross-reactive memory joined.

The trim removed 5 bases at V and 4 bases at J, leaving 6 bases unmatched. Per germline, CDR1 SGHDT and CDR2 YYEEEE. There are 14 residues in the CDR3. As for this clonotype: What it binds is unknown.

Source material: PBMCs or a T cell subset sorted from them (not recorded which). The J gene is TRBJ1-2, the V gene TRBV5-6; the match to TRBD1 covers 9 bases. This TCR derives from a young man who had mild COVID-19 (a few samples of this study predate the infection). Cell type and time point are not known. The CDR3 DNA follows: TGTGCCAGCAGAACTGACAGGGGGATCTATGGCTACACCTTC. It codes for CASRTDRGIYGYTF.